These 2 T cell receptor beta chains originate from one sample sequenced in a study of PD-L1 blockade in urothelial cancer. Time point of the sample: pretreatment peripheral blood. Assay: immunoSEQ multiplex PCR; the TCRdb copy retains only in-frame clones and omits some. The sample shows approximately 51,000 clones, 85% to 90% of them seen only once. Sequences were derived from PBMCs, sampled around atezolizumab (anti-PD-L1) treatment. The receptors derive from a man aged 60 to 69 with urothelial cancer.

The J gene is TRBJ2-3, the V gene TRBV5-1; a possible D gene is TRBD1 (5 bases). CDR3 length: 16 residues. Trimming cost V 4 bases and J 2 bases, with 17 bases left between them. Germline V gene sequence: CDR1 SGHRS, CDR2 YFSETQ. CDR3 sequence (DNA): TGCGCCAGCAGCCTCTGGACCCAAGGGGACACAGATACGCAGTATTTT. Amino acid sequence: CASSLWTQGDTDTQYF.

The gene calls are TRBV19 and TRBJ2-7; 8 bases line up with TRBD1. The V segment lost 6 bases and the J segment 1 base; nucleotides outside the gene matches: 5. Germline-derived CDR1 and CDR2 are LNHDA and SQIVND (reference sequence). This CDR3 is built from 14 residues. The CDR3 spells CASSRTGRSYEQYF. The CDR3 DNA follows: TGTGCCAGTAGCCGGACAGGGAGGTCCTACGAGCAGTACTTC.